This T cell receptor (beta chain) was observed in a study of blood T cell repertoires in COVID-19. As for the study in general: COVID-19 samples collected from the United States, Italy and Spain covered acute and convalescent phases. T cells, B-cell-depleted T cells, or PBMCs supplied cDNA or gDNA.

The germline V gene has CDR1 PRHDT and CDR2 FYEKMQ (reference sequence). The CDR3 runs 14 residues. V lost 5 bases to trimming and J lost 4 bases, with 14 bases between them. This clone was seen only once. The authors' processing: Reference gene primers were amplified, and this amplification served to estimate nucleated cell counts. TCRdb's table, derived via immunoSEQ multiplex PCR, lists solely in-frame clones and lacks some. That table furnishes V, J and clone size, whereas the DNA furnished D and trimming. Of over 300,000 clones listed, about 90% are singletons. This receptor was identified in a man in his late teens or twenties with active or convalescent COVID-19. Sequencing was performed on peripheral blood. The chain has TRBV13 and TRBJ1-2; no firm D call. CDR3 sequence: CASSPEEGRYGYTF. CDR3 in DNA: TGTGCCAGCAGCCCGGAGGAGGGCCGCTATGGCTACACCTTC.